Listed here are 2 T cell receptor beta chains from one sample, sequenced in a study of T cell clonality in common variable immunodeficiency. Sequenced by immunoSEQ multiplex PCR; TCRdb stores in-frame clones only, minus some. The sample contains fewer than 75,000 clones, none of them singletons. The sample was peripheral blood mononuclear cells. These receptors all come from a person aged 18 to 70 in good health.

This clone was counted many times. With the read ending 3 residues before the CDR3 end, the germline J gene is used to fill in that end. The chain employs TRBV11-3 and TRBJ1-2; no reliable D call. Germline values: CDR1 SGHNT, CDR2 YENEEA. The V gene lost 5 bases and the J gene lost 5 bases, with 9 bases spanning the gap. The CDR3 loop spans 12 amino acids. The CDR3 spells CASSKGKYGYTF. The CDR3 bases that were read are TGTGCCAGCAGCAAGGGTAAGTATGGC.

There are many counts of this clone. The CDR3 extends 3 residues past the end of the read, so its final part is completed from the germline J gene. The rearrangement uses TRBV27 and TRBJ2-7; TRBD2 aligns across 13 bases. This CDR3 contains 16 residues. Germline V gene sequence: CDR1 MNHEY, CDR2 SMNVEV (reference sequence). Trimming at V came to 6 bases and at J to 6 bases, leaving 11 bases not matched to a gene. The CDR3 bases that were read are TGTGCCAGCAGGGTTCGGACTAGCGGGAGTTTCGCCGAG. Its protein product is CASRVRTSGSFAE. In full, the CDR3 reads CASRVRTSGSFAEQYF.